This TCR beta chain was recovered during a study of regulatory T cells in long-lasting Graves disease. Study-level information: The definition of persistent Graves' disease was over 5 years of antithyroid drugs with positive TSH receptor antibodies.

Relying on iRepertoire HTBI primers and Arm-PCR of CDR3 regions, the team built TCR beta libraries. MiXCR, run by TCRdb on the multiplex PCR reads, gives a single entry per CDR3 protein. The table lists about 430,000 distinct CDR3 sequences, 21% of them singletons. This clonotype was counted ten times or more. After removal of 1 base from V and 8 bases from J, the junction contained 8 bases not matched to a gene. The CDR3 totals 17 residues. Germline values: CDR1 MDHEN, CDR2 SYDVKM. Time point here: persistent/refractory GD, antithyroid drugs over 5 years with positive TRAb. From RNA extracted from PBMCs, the TCR library was made.

The chain is built from TRBV28 and TRBJ2-2; 12 nucleotides match TRBD2. Sequences were derived from peripheral blood mononuclear cells (PBMCs), sampled when the disease was refractory, from a patient treated with antithyroid drugs. This clonotype was sampled from a female donor with Graves disease. In DNA, the CDR3 is TGTGCCAGCAGTTTATTCGACCTAGCGGGAGGGCCAGGGGAGCTGTTTTTT. Amino acids: CASSLFDLAGGPGELFF.